The following is a T cell receptor beta chain sequence with its context. At one end the junction does not follow the germline gene, possibly because of a read error. In the same sample, other DNA sequences code for this CDR3. The data were taken from a study of cytomegalovirus exposure and HLA in healthy donors. Overall study context: Unique TCRs from HLA-typed donors, 70 million to 100 million of them, were held in an early data release.

Use of 60 Vbeta and 13 Jbeta primers characterized the PCR. The protocol was immunoSEQ multiplex PCR, while the TCRdb copy is restricted to in-frame clones and leaves out a portion. Counted here are more than 200,000 clones, around 85% occurring once; the ten biggest clones make up about 0.23%. Per germline, CDR1 SQVTM and CDR2 ANQGSEA. The CDR3 extends over 13 amino acids. The specimen sequenced was PBMCs. The chain links TRBV29-1 to TRBJ1-2, with 9 bases lining up with TRBD1. This clonotype was sampled from a girl aged 2 to 9 in good health and CMV-seronegative. The CDR3 loop is CSDRTGANYGYTF. The DNA for the CDR3 is TGCAGCGACCGGACAGGGGCTAACTACGGCTACACCTTC. Supplemented by reference TRBV29-1 and TRBJ1-2, the full variable domain reads SAVISQKPSRDICQRGTSLTIQCQVDSQVTMMFWYRQQPGQSLTLIATANQGSEATYESGFVIDKFPISRPNLTFSTLTVSNMSPEDSSIYLCSDRTGANYGYTFGSGTRLTVV.